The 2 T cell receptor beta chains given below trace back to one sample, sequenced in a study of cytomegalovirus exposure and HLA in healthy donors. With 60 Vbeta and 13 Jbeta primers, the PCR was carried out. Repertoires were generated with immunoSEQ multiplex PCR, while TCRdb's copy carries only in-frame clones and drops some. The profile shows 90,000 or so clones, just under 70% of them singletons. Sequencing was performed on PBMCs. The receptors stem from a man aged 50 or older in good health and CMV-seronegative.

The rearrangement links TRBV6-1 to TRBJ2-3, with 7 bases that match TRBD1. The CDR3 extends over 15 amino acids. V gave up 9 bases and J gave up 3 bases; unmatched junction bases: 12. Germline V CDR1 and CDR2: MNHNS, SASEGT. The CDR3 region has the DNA TGTGCCAGTCACCCAAGACAGGGAAGAACAGATACGCAGTATTTT. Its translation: CASHPRQGRTDTQYF.

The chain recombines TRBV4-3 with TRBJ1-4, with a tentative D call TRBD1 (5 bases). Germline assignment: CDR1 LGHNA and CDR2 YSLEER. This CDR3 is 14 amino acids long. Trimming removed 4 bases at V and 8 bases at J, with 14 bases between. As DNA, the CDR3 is TGCGCCAGCAGCCGACGGGCAAAGGGGGAAAAACTGTTTTTT. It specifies CASSRRAKGEKLFF.